This T cell receptor beta chain derives from a study of blood T cell repertoires in COVID-19. Study-wide context: From the United States, Italy and Spain came samples of acute and convalescent COVID-19. PBMCs, B-cell-depleted T cells, or T cells were the source of the cDNA or gDNA that made up the material.

CDR1 and CDR2 from the germline V gene are SGDLS and YYNGEE. V dropped 4 bases and J dropped 0 bases, with 14 bases sitting between them. The CDR3 runs to 16 residues. Source study methods: Amplified reference gene primers provided the basis for estimating nucleated cell counts. TCRdb's table, derived via immunoSEQ multiplex PCR, lists solely in-frame clones and lacks some. V, J and clone size reflect that table, while D and trimming were determined from the DNA. The data show 100,000 to 150,000 clones, approximately 84% seen once. Sequenced input: peripheral blood. The receptor comes from a woman at least 80 years old with acute or convalescent COVID-19. This chain connects TRBV9 to TRBJ1-3, with TRBD1 as a possible D gene (5 bases). For the CDR3, the DNA is TGTGCCAGCAGCACTTCAGGGAGGGTCTCTGGAAACACCATATATTTT. Translated: CASSTSGRVSGNTIYF.